This T cell receptor (beta chain) derives from a study of control samples from healthy donors and cancer patients. The CDR3 runs 15 residues. Between the trimmed V and J ends, which lost 0 bases and 3 bases, there was a span of 12 bases. Germline V gives CDR1 SGHDT, CDR2 YYEEEE. Data came from immunoSEQ multiplex PCR; TCRdb stores just in-frame clones and leaves some out. This sample has some 140,000 clones; over 85% occur once, and the top ten carry around 10%. The receptor was derived from a man aged 25 to 40 in good health. The sequenced material came from blood. The chain links TRBV5-6 to TRBJ1-1; D is possibly TRBD1 (5 bases). CDR3 DNA: TGTGCCAGCAGCTTGGTTGGCCCAGGGCACACTGAAGCTTTCTTT. Translation gives CASSLVGPGHTEAFF.